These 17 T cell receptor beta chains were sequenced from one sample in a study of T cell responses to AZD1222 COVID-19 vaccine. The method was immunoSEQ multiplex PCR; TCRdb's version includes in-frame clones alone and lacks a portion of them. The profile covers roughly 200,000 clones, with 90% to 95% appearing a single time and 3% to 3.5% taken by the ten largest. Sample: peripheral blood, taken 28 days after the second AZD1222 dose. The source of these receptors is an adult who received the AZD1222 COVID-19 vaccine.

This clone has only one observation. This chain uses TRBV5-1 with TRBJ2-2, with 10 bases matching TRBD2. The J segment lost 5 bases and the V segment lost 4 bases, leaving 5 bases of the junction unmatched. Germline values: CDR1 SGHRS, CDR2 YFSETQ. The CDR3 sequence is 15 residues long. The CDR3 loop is CASSPGLAETGELFF. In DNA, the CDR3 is TGCGCCAGCAGCCCAGGACTAGCGGAAACCGGGGAGCTGTTTTTT. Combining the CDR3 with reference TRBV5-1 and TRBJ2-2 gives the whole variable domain KAGVTQTPRYLIKTRGQQVTLSCSPISGHRSVSWYQQTPGQGLQFLFEYFSETQRNKGNFPGRFSGRQFSNSRSEMNVSTLELGDSALYLCASSPGLAETGELFFGEGSRLTVL.

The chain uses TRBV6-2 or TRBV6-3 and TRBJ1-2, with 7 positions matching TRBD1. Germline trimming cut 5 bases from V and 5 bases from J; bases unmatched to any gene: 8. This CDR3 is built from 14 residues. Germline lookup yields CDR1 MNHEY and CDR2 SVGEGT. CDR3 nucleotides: TGTGCCAGCAGTCCCCCGGGACAGTTGTATGGCTACACCTTC. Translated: CASSPPGQLYGYTF.

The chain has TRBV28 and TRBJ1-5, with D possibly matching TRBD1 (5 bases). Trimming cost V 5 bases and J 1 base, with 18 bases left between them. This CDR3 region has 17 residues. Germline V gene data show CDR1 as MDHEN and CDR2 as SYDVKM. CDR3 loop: CASSPSSGQGSNQPQHF. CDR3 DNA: TGTGCCAGCAGTCCCTCGTCCGGGCAGGGAAGCAATCAGCCCCAGCATTTT.

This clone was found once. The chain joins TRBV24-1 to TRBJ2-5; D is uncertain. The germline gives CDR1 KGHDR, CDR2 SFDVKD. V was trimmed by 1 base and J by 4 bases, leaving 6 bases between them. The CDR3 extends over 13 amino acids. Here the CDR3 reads CATSDFWGETQYF. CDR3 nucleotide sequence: TGTGCCACCAGTGATTTCTGGGGAGAGACCCAGTACTTC.

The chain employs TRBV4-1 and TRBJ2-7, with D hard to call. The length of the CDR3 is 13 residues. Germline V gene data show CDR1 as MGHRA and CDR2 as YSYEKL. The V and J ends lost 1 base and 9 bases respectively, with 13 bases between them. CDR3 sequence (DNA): TGCGCCAGCAGCCAAGCTTGGACCTCGGGGCAGTACTTC. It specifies CASSQAWTSGQYF.

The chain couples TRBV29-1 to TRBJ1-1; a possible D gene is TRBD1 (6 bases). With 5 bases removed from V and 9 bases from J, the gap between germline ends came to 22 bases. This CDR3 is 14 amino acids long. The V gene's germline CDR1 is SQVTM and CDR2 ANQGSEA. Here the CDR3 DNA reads TGCAGCGTTCCCTTTGGAGCGGGACATCGCCAAGCTTTCTTT. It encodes CSVPFGAGHRQAFF.

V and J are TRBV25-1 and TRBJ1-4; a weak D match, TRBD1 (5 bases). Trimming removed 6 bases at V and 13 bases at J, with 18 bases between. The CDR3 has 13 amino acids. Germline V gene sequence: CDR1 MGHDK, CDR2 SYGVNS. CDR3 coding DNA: TGTGCCAGCAGCGGTGGCTCTCGGGGGAGACTGTTTTTT. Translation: CASSGGSRGRLFF.

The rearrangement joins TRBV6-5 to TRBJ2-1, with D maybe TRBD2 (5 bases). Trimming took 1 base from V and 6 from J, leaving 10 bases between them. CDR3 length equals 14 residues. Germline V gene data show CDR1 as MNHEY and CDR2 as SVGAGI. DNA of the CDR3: TGTGCCAGCAGTTACTTGGGTAGCGTCAATGAGCAGTTCTTC. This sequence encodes CASSYLGSVNEQFF.

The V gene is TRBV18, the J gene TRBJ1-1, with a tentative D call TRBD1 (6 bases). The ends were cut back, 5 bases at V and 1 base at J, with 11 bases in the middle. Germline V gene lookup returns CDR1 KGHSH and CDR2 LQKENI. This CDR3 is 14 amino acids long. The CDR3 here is CASSTRGENTEAFF. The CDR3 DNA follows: TGTGCCAGCTCAACCAGGGGAGAGAACACTGAAGCTTTCTTT.

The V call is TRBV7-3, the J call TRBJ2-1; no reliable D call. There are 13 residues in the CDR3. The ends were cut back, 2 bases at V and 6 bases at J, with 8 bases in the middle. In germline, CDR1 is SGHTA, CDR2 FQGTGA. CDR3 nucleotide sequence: TGTGCCAGCAGCTTAGGCGGCAGCAATGAGCAGTTCTTC. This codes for CASSLGGSNEQFF.

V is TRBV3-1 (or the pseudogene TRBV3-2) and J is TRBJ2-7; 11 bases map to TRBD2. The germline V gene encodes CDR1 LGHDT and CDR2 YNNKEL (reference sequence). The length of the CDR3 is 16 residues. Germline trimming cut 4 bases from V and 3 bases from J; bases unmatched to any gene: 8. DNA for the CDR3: TGTGCCAGCAGCCCGCAACCTAGCGGGGGGAACTACGAGCAGTACTTC. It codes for CASSPQPSGGNYEQYF.

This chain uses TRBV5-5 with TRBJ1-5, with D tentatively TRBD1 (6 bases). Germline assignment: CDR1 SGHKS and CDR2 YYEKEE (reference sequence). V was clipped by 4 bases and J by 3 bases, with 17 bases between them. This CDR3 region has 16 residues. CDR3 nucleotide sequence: TGTGCCAGCAGCCCCACCGGACAGAATTTCAATCAGCCCCAGCATTTT. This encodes CASSPTGQNFNQPQHF.

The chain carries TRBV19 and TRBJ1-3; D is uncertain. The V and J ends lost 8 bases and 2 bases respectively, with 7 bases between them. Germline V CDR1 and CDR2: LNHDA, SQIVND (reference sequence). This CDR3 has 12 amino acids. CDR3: CASGAPGNTIYF. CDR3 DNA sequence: TGTGCCAGTGGAGCGCCTGGAAACACCATATATTTT. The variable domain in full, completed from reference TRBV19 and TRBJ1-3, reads DGGITQSPKYLFRKEGQNVTLSCEQNLNHDAMYWYRQDPGQGLRLIYYSQIVNDFQKGDIAEGYSVSREKKESFPLTVTSAQKNPTAFYLCASGAPGNTIYFGEGSWLTVV.

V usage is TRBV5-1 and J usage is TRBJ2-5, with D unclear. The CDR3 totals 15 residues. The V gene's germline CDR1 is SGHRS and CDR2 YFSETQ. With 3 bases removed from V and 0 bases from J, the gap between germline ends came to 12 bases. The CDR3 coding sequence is TGCGCCAGCAGCTCCACCAGATTGTACCAAGAGACCCAGTACTTC. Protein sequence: CASSSTRLYQETQYF.

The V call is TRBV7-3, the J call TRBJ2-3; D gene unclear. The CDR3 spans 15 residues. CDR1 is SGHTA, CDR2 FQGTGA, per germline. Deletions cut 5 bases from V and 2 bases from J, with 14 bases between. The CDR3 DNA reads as TGTGCCAGCAGCATGACCCGGGCCGACACAGATACGCAGTATTTT. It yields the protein CASSMTRADTDTQYF.

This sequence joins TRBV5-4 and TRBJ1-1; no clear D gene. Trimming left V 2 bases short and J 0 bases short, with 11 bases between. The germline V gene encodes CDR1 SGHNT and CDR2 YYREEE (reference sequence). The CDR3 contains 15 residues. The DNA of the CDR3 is TGTGCCAGCAGCTTATACCGCGCCCTGAACACTGAAGCTTTCTTT. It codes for CASSLYRALNTEAFF.

The CDR3 DNA sequence: TGTGCCAGCAGCGCCCGCCGCATAGGGGTTTCGGGAGTGGCACTCGAAGCTTTCTTT. Encoded protein: CASSARRIGVSGVALEAFF. This rearrangement joins TRBV7-9 to TRBJ1-1, with a weak D call TRBD1 (5 bases). The ends were cut back, 5 bases at V and 8 bases at J, with 33 bases in the middle. From germline, CDR1 is SEHNR and CDR2 FQNEAQ (reference sequence). The length of the CDR3 is 19 residues.